The 14 T cell receptor beta chains below come from one sample, sequenced in a study of T cells after posttransplantation cyclophosphamide. Only in-frame clones appear in the TCRdb table, and some are missing; sequencing was by immunoSEQ multiplex PCR. The sample records roughly 42,000 clones, about 90% being singletons. Busulfan-fludarabine conditioning, marrow transplant, and cyclophosphamide on days +3 and +4 were administered. The sample consisted of PBMCs, taken roughly 59 days after allogeneic stem cell transplant with posttransplant cyclophosphamide. These receptors all stem from a male patient aged 60-69 years who received an allogeneic stem cell transplant from a related donor and was CMV-positive. Some T cells may be transferred from the graft donor.

The chain joins TRBV10-3 to TRBJ2-1, with D perhaps matching TRBD1 (6 bases). V was cut by 3 bases and J by 11 bases, with 26 bases left in between. CDR1 and CDR2 from the germline V gene are ENHRY and SYGVKD. The CDR3 extends over 17 amino acids. The CDR3 here is CAISDSGGSDRKGQQFF. In DNA, the CDR3 is TGTGCCATCAGTGACTCTGGGGGTTCGGACAGAAAGGGGCAGCAGTTCTTC.

The chain is built from TRBV9 and TRBJ2-7; 10 bases are shared with TRBD1. Germline V gene sequence: CDR1 SGDLS, CDR2 YYNGEE. CDR3 size: 13 residues. V shed 3 bases, J shed 5 bases, and the junction held 2 bases outside the gene matches. The CDR3 here is CASSAGQGDEQYF. CDR3 nucleotides: TGTGCCAGCAGCGCCGGACAGGGGGACGAGCAGTACTTC.

The chain has TRBV19 and TRBJ1-5; D perhaps matches TRBD1 (5 bases). This CDR3 region has 17 residues. Looked up from germline, CDR1 is LNHDA and CDR2 is SQIVND (reference sequence). V lost 5 bases, J lost 6 bases, and 23 bases lay in between. The CDR3 sequence is CASSGGWLGVVGQPQHF. CDR3 sequence (DNA): TGTGCCAGTAGTGGGGGGTGGTTGGGGGTAGTCGGTCAGCCCCAGCATTTT. Supplemented by reference TRBV19 and TRBJ1-5, the full variable domain reads DGGITQSPKYLFRKEGQNVTLSCEQNLNHDAMYWYRQDPGQGLRLIYYSQIVNDFQKGDIAEGYSVSREKKESFPLTVTSAQKNPTAFYLCASSGGWLGVVGQPQHFGDGTRLSIL.

The chain carries TRBV29-1 and TRBJ1-4; TRBD1 agrees at 8 bases. The CDR3 spans 12 residues. Germline V gives CDR1 SQVTM, CDR2 ANQGSEA. The junction had 11 bases not matched to a gene; V was cut back by 6 bases and J by 14 bases. CDR3 DNA: TGCAGCGTCTCGGACAGGGTCGGAGGTCTGTTTTTT. It specifies CSVSDRVGGLFF.

V is TRBV6-5 and J is TRBJ2-1, with D possibly matching TRBD2 (5 bases). V lost 6 bases to trimming and J lost 7 bases, with 16 bases between them. This CDR3 is 14 amino acids long. The germline V gene encodes CDR1 MNHEY and CDR2 SVGAGI. DNA for the CDR3: TGTGCCAGCAGACCCGGACTGGTTGCTAATGAGCAGTTCTTC. Translated: CASRPGLVANEQFF.

The V gene is TRBV6-1, the J gene TRBJ2-5; possible D gene TRBD2, 5 bases. Germline V gives CDR1 MNHNS, CDR2 SASEGT. The CDR3 sequence is 12 residues long. Trimming stripped 6 bases from V and 7 bases from J, with 12 bases between. CDR3 loop: CASSQEAGTQYF. CDR3 sequence (DNA): TGTGCCAGCAGCCAGGAGGCGGGGACCCAGTACTTC.

The rearrangement uses TRBV7-2 and TRBJ1-4; D remains unclear. The CDR3 runs to 13 residues. V was cut by 3 bases and J by 7 bases, with 9 bases left in between. Germline V CDR1 and CDR2: SGHTA, FQGNSA. CDR3 nucleotide sequence: TGTGCCAGCAGCTTGGAGGGCGGTGAAAAACTGTTTTTT. Translation: CASSLEGGEKLFF.

The J gene is TRBJ1-2, the V gene TRBV30; the D gene is possibly TRBD1 (6 bases). The CDR3 consists of 15 residues. V lost 2 bases and J 2 bases, leaving 15 bases between the germline ends. The germline V gene has CDR1 GTSNPN and CDR2 SVGIG (reference sequence). The CDR3 sequence: CAWSPLDSRNYGYTF. The CDR3 DNA sequence: TGTGCCTGGAGTCCATTGGACAGCCGAAACTATGGCTACACCTTC.

The rearrangement links TRBV29-1 to TRBJ1-2, with TRBD1 identical over 7 bases. Germline V gene sequence: CDR1 SQVTM, CDR2 ANQGSEA. Trimming at V came to 2 bases and at J to 7 bases, leaving 10 bases not matched to a gene. The CDR3 covers 14 residues. The CDR3 here is CSVEQGRGLGGYTF. DNA of the CDR3: TGCAGCGTTGAACAGGGCAGGGGGTTGGGTGGCTACACCTTC.

In its sample, this clone was seen a few times. V usage is TRBV2 and J usage is TRBJ2-1; 10 nucleotides match TRBD2. In germline, CDR1 is SNHLY, CDR2 FYNNEI. V shed 6 bases, J shed 7 bases, and the junction held 3 bases outside the gene matches. The CDR3 spans 13 residues. DNA for the CDR3: TGTGCCAGCAGAGCGGGGGGGCCGAATGAGCAGTTCTTC. Translating it yields CASRAGGPNEQFF.

The rearrangement joins TRBV6-1 to TRBJ1-4; maybe TRBD1 (5 bases). V was trimmed by 1 base and J by 7 bases, leaving 13 bases between them. CDR3 length equals 15 residues. Germline CDR1 reads MNHNS; CDR2 reads SASEGT. CDR3 sequence: CASSEEEGGVEKLFF. The CDR3 nucleotides read TGTGCCAGCAGTGAAGAAGAGGGAGGGGTTGAAAAACTGTTTTTT.

The chain carries TRBV11-2 and TRBJ2-3, with 9 nucleotides matching TRBD2. With V trimmed by 4 bases and J by 5 bases, 10 bases remained unmatched. This CDR3 is built from 16 residues. Germline lookup yields CDR1 SGHAT and CDR2 FQNNGV. The CDR3 region is CASSSRPAGGEDTQYF. The CDR3, as DNA: TGTGCCAGCAGCTCCCGGCCGGCGGGGGGGGAAGATACGCAGTATTTT.

The V call is TRBV4-2, the J call TRBJ2-3; possibly TRBD2 for D (7 bases). From germline, CDR1 is LGHNA and CDR2 YNFKEQ. The length of the CDR3 is 16 residues. Trimming left V 6 bases short and J 2 bases short, with 18 bases between. The CDR3 loop reads CASSLGGAFTTDTQYF. The CDR3 DNA reads as TGTGCCAGCAGTCTTGGGGGGGCCTTTACCACAGATACGCAGTATTTT.

The gene calls are TRBV7-9 and TRBJ2-1, with a tentative D call TRBD1 (5 bases). Germline-derived CDR1 and CDR2 are SEHNR and FQNEAQ (reference sequence). Trimming took off 3 bases at V and 9 bases at J, with 12 bases between the two ends. The CDR3 loop spans 13 amino acids. As DNA, the CDR3 is TGTGCCAGCAGCTTGCCCAGGGAAGGTGAGCAGTTCTTC. Translation gives CASSLPREGEQFF.